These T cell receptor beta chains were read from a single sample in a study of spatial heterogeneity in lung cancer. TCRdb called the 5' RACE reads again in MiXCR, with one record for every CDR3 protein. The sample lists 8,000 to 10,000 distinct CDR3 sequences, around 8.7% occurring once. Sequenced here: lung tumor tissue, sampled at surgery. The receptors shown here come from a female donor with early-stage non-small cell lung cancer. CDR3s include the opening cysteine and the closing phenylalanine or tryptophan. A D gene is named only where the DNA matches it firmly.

CAAGRPYNSPLHF	TRBV28	-
CASSPLVLGAVMGTDTQYF	TRBV5-5	-
CASSEARGAPYEQYF	TRBV5-1	-
CSCAVTGYTEAFF	TRBV29-1	-
CASSYQQGRAYNSPLHF	TRBV6-6	TRBD1
CSVELGGDTHHVNTEAFF	TRBV29-1	TRBD1
CASSTSSGANVLTF	TRBV19	-
CASSYSRSGGLNTEAFF	TRBV6-5	-
CASSILSGKDNSPLHF	TRBV19	-
CSASPKGIFYEQYF	TRBV29-1	-
CASSMPGLAGGPASYNEQFF	TRBV5-1	TRBD2
CASSQEGTGFRHQPQHF	TRBV4-1	-
CASSHRGPSSYNEQSF	TRBV6-2/TRBV6-3	TRBD1
CASTQPPIRAFF	TRBV12-3/TRBV12-4	-
CASSLKWELFF	TRBV12-3/TRBV12-4	-